This T cell receptor (beta chain) was captured by sequencing in a study of shared T cell receptors in the human thymus. V shed 4 bases and J shed 3 bases, with 23 bases lying between them. This CDR3 has 17 residues. Germline CDR1 SGHKS, CDR2 YYEKEE (reference sequence). Sequenced by immunoSEQ multiplex PCR; TCRdb stores in-frame clones only, minus some. Seen here are about 380,000 clones, 85% to 95% observed once, and the top ten hold roughly 0.021%. This clonotype was sampled from a human donor. J is TRBJ2-7 and V is TRBV5-5; TRBD2 might be the D (5 bases). The material sequenced was thymocytes. This chain's CDR3 is CASSDKTQDCIHYEQYF. CDR3 DNA: TGTGCCAGCAGCGATAAAACCCAGGACTGCATCCACTACGAGCAGTACTTC.